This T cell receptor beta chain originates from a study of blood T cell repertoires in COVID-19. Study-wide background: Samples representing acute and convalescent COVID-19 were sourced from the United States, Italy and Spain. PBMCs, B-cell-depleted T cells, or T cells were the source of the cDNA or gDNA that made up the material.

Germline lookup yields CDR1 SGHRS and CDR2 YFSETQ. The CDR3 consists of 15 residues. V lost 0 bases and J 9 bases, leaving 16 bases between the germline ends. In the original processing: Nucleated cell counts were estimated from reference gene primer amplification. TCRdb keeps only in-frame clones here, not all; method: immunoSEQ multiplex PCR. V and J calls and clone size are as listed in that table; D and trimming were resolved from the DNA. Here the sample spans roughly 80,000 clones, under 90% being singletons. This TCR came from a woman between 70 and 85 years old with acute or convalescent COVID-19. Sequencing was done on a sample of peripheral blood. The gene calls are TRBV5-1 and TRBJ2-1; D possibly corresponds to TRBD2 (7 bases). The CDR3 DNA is TGCGCCAGCAGCTTGGGTAGGGGGGGGTCAGTTGAGCAGTTCTTC. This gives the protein CASSLGRGGSVEQFF.